The rows below give T cell receptor beta chains drawn from one sample of a study of shared clonotypes between healthy human individuals. Only in-frame clones appear in the TCRdb table, and some are missing; sequencing was by immunoSEQ multiplex PCR. This sample carries about 2 million clones, roughly 95% of them seen once, and the ten largest clones take 1% to 1.5%. Sequencing was done on a sample of naive CD8+ T cells sorted from blood. These TCRs come from a man between 18 and 35 years old in good health. The CDR3 runs from the conserved cysteine through the conserved F or W. A D gene is named only where the DNA matches it firmly. Clone sizes are given selectively: once, few, many, or a class where the clone is expanded.

TRBJ2-2,TRBV13,TRBD2,NA,CASSHGTSGNTGELFF,TGTGCCAGCAGCCACGGGACTAGCGGGAACACCGGGGAGCTGTTTTTT
TRBJ2-3,TRBV19,NA,NA,CASSIGLVGTDTQYF,TGTGCCAGTAGTATAGGGCTAGTGGGCACAGATACGCAGTATTTT
TRBJ1-1,TRBV28,NA,NA,CASSYYEAEAFF,TGTGCCAGCAGCTACTATGAGGCTGAAGCTTTCTTT
TRBJ1-2,TRBV4-1,NA,NA,CASSQETDHNYGYTF,TGCGCCAGCAGCCAAGAGACAGATCATAACTATGGCTACACCTTC
TRBJ2-7,TRBV13,NA,NA,CASSYPTQSYEQYF,TGTGCCAGCAGCTACCCGACGCAGAGTTACGAGCAGTACTTC
TRBJ2-7,TRBV19,TRBD2,once,CASSPGTSGSYEQYF,TGTGCCAGTAGTCCCGGGACTAGCGGGAGCTACGAGCAGTACTTC
TRBJ2-3,TRBV15,NA,NA,CATSREGANTDTQYF,TGTGCCACCAGCAGAGAAGGGGCCAACACAGATACGCAGTATTTT
TRBJ1-1,TRBV6-5,NA,NA,CASSFSLMNTEAFF,TGTGCCAGCAGTTTTTCACTGATGAACACTGAAGCTTTCTTT
TRBJ1-2,TRBV27,NA,NA,CASSLWQGSYGYTF,TGTGCCAGCAGTTTATGGCAGGGTTCCTATGGCTACACCTTC
TRBJ2-2,TRBV6-1,NA,NA,CASSVAVSSTGELFF,TGTGCCAGCAGTGTTGCGGTTTCGAGCACCGGGGAGCTGTTTTTT
TRBJ2-7,TRBV7-9,TRBD1,NA,CASSLIDRGLYEQYF,TGTGCCAGCAGCCTAATAGACAGGGGGCTCTACGAGCAGTACTTC
TRBJ2-7,TRBV6-5,TRBD1,NA,CASRPGQGFVEQYF,TGTGCCAGCAGACCTGGACAGGGGTTTGTGGAGCAGTACTTC
TRBJ2-7,TRBV27,NA,NA,CASSLSEGESSYEQYF,TGTGCCAGCAGTTTATCGGAGGGGGAGAGCTCCTACGAGCAGTACTTC
TRBJ2-7,TRBV30,NA,NA,CAWSEPIGPTLTYEQYF,TGTGCCTGGAGTGAGCCCATCGGGCCGACTCTAACCTACGAGCAGTACTTC
TRBJ1-3,TRBV28,NA,NA,CASSLATSGNTIYF,TGTGCCAGCAGTTTAGCAACCTCTGGAAACACCATATATTTT
TRBJ2-2,TRBV19,TRBD1,NA,CASSIDSGGDTGELFF,TGTGCCAGTAGTATAGACTCAGGGGGCGACACCGGGGAGCTGTTTTTT
TRBJ1-2,TRBV5-4,TRBD1,NA,CASSQGQGRSYGYTF,TGTGCCAGCAGCCAGGGACAGGGAAGATCCTATGGCTACACCTTC
TRBJ2-7,TRBV6-5,NA,NA,CASSPGQKYEQYF,TGTGCCAGCAGCCCCGGACAGAAATACGAGCAGTACTTC
TRBJ1-1,TRBV7-9,NA,NA,CASSLSGSQGNTEAFF,TGTGCCAGCAGCTTAAGTGGTTCCCAGGGGAACACTGAAGCTTTCTTT
TRBJ2-7,TRBV4-3,NA,once,CASSQAHSGAYYEQYF,TGCGCCAGCAGCCAAGCCCATTCCGGGGCGTACTACGAGCAGTACTTC
TRBJ2-1,TRBV6-4,NA,NA,CASSILASGYNEQFF,NA
TRBJ2-5,TRBV7-7,TRBD1,NA,CASSLGRGFLETQYF,TGTGCTAGCAGCTTAGGCAGGGGGTTTTTAGAGACCCAGTACTTC
TRBJ2-5,TRBV2,NA,once,CASRGLLKETQYF,TGTGCCAGCAGAGGGCTATTAAAAGAGACCCAGTACTTC
TRBJ2-6,TRBV6-6,NA,NA,CASSYSITPGANVLTF,TGTGCCAGCAGTTACTCGATAACCCCCGGGGCCAACGTCCTGACTTTC
TRBJ2-3,TRBV7-9,TRBD2,NA,CASREAGGTDTQYF,TGTGCCAGCAGGGAGGCGGGGGGCACAGATACGCAGTATTTT
TRBJ2-7,TRBV6-6,TRBD1,NA,CASSYSGTDYEQYF,TGTGCCAGCAGTTACTCGGGGACAGACTACGAGCAGTACTTC
TRBJ2-5,TRBV18,NA,NA,CASSPETGPWVETQYF,TGTGCCAGCTCACCGGAAACAGGTCCTTGGGTTGAGACCCAGTACTTC
TRBJ2-7,TRBV5-1,NA,NA,CASSSAREAPSEQYF,TGCGCCAGCAGCTCGGCCCGTGAAGCACCTAGCGAGCAGTACTTC
TRBJ2-7,TRBV7-2,NA,NA,CASSPEWAGQAYEQYF,TGTGCCAGCAGCCCTGAGTGGGCAGGCCAGGCCTACGAGCAGTACTTC
TRBJ2-7,TRBV11-2,NA,once,CASSISVGTNYEQYF,TGTGCCAGCAGCATATCAGTAGGCACTAACTACGAGCAGTACTTC